Given below is one T cell receptor beta chain in context. What it binds is unknown. Only in-frame clones appear in the TCRdb table, and some are missing; sequencing was by immunoSEQ multiplex PCR. The profile shows under 2,500,000 clones, approximately 96% of them singletons. The sample belongs to a study of shared clonotypes between healthy human individuals. Study-level information: CD4 naive and CD4 memory each took three plates per donor, while CD8 naive took two and CD8 memory one.

This CDR3 region has 15 residues. The J segment lost 7 bases and the V segment lost 4 bases, leaving 7 bases of the junction unmatched. Looked up from germline, CDR1 is SGHKS and CDR2 is YYEKEE (reference sequence). General observations from the study: About 5% of naive CD4 clonotypes were shared across a few donors. Lower generation probabilities were found for non-shared clonotypes than for those shared by all four donors.

In the CD4+ fraction, cells were divided into CD45RA+ naive and CD45RA-negative memory subsets. Sequencing was done on a sample of naive CD4+ T cells sorted from blood. The sample's subset: CD45RA+ positively selected. The sequence came from a man younger than 30 in good health. This chain connects TRBV5-5 to TRBJ2-1, with TRBD2 matching over 11 bases. The CDR3 DNA follows: TGTGCCAGCAGCCGTACCGGGACTAGCGGAAATGAGCAGTTCTTC. Amino acid sequence: CASSRTGTSGNEQFF.